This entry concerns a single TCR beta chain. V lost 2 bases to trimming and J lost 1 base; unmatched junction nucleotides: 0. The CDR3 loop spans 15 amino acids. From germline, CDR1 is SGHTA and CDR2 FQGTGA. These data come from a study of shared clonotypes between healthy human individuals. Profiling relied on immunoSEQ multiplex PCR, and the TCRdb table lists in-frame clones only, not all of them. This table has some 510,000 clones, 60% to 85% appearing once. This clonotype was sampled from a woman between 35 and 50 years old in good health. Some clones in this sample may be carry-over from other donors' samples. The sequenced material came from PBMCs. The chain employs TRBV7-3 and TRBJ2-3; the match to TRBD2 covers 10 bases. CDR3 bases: TGTGCCAGCAGCTTAGGACTAGCGGGCACAGATACGCAGTATTTT. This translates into CASSLGLAGTDTQYF.